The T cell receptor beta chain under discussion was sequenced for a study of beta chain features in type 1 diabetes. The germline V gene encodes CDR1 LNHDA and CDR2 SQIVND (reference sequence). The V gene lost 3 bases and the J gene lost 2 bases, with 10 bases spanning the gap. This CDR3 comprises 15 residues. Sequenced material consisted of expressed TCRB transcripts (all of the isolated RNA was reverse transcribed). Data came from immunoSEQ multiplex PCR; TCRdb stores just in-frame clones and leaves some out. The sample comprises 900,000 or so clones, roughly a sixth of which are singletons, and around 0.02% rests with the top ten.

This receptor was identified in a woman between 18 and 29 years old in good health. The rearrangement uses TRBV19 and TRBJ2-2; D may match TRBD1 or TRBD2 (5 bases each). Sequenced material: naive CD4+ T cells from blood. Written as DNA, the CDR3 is TGTGCCAGTAGTATCCACAGGACTAACACCGGGGAGCTGTTTTTT. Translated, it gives CASSIHRTNTGELFF.